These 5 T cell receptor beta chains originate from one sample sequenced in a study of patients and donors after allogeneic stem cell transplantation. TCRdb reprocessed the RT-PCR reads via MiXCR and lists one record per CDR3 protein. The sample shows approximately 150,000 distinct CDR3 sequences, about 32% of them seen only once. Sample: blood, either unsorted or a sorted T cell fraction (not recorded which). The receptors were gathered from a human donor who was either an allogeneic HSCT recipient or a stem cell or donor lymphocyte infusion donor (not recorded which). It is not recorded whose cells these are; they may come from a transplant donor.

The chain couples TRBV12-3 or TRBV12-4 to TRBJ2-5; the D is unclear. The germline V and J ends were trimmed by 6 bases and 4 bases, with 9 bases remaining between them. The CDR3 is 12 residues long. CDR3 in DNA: TGTGCCAGCAGCCCGCCGCGAGAGACCCAGTACTTC. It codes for CASSPPRETQYF.

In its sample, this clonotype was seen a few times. DNA for the CDR3: TGTGCCAGCAGCGTAGGACAAGATACGCAGTATTTT. Protein product: CASSVGQDTQYF. The chain recombines TRBV9 with TRBJ2-3; unclear D gene. This CDR3 contains 12 residues. Trimming removed 0 bases at V and 5 bases at J, with 4 bases between. The germline gives CDR1 SGDLS, CDR2 YYNGEE. The full variable domain, with the rest looked up from reference TRBV9 and TRBJ2-3, is DSGVTQTPKHLITATGQRVTLRCSPRSGDLSVYWYQQSLDQGLQFLIQYYNGEERAKGNILERFSAQQFPDLHSELNLSSLELGDSALYFCASSVGQDTQYFGPGTRLTVL.

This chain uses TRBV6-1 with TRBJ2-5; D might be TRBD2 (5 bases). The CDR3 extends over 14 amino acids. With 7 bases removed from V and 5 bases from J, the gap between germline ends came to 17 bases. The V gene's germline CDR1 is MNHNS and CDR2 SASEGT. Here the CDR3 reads CASNPIGDSETQYF. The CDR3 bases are TGTGCCAGCAACCCTATCGGGGATTCGGAGACCCAGTACTTC.

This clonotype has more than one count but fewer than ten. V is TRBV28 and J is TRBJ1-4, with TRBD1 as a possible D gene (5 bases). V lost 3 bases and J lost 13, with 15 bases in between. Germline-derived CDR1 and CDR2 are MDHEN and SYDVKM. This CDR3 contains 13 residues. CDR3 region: CASSFLRANGLFF. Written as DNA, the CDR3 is TGTGCCAGCAGTTTTCTCAGGGCAAACGGACTGTTTTTT.

The chain's CDR3 is CSVETGGTGELFF. CDR3 nucleotide sequence: TGCAGCGTTGAAACTGGGGGGACCGGGGAGCTGTTTTTT. The chain combines TRBV29-1 with TRBJ2-2, with D perhaps TRBD2 (6 bases). V shed 2 bases and J shed 5 bases, with 9 bases lying between them. CDR1 and CDR2 (germline): SQVTM, ANQGSEA. This CDR3 comprises 13 residues.